The T cell receptor beta chain described here comes from a study of immune evolution from preneoplasia to lung adenocarcinoma. Study results and limitations: Normal lung had the highest top T cell clone frequencies.

The length of the CDR3 is 16 residues. The germline V and J ends were trimmed by 2 bases and 0 bases, with 12 bases remaining between them. The germline CDR1 and CDR2 sequences are SGHRS and YFSETQ. Turning to this clone: Its antigen is undetermined.

Sequencing used immunoSEQ multiplex PCR; TCRdb keeps in-frame clones, though not all of them. The sample contains roughly 11,000 clones, more than 70% of which appear only once. Sequenced input: FFPE minimally invasive lung adenocarcinoma tissue. V gene TRBV5-1 combines with J gene TRBJ2-1; D unresolved. This receptor was taken from a person aged 70 to 85 with lung adenocarcinoma. The CDR3 here is CASSFGLRSSYNEQFF. CDR3 nucleotides: TGCGCCAGCAGCTTCGGGCTACGAAGCTCCTACAATGAGCAGTTCTTC.